Shown below are 8 T cell receptor beta chains from a single sample sequenced in a study of T cell clonality in common variable immunodeficiency. The antigens of these receptors remain unknown. Study-level points and caveats: Fewer deletions and N-nucleotide insertions were reportedly seen in common variable immunodeficiency TCR beta sequences.

Generated by immunoSEQ multiplex PCR, the TCRdb table keeps only in-frame clones and is missing some. In total the sample includes over 30,000 clones, none of them seen once. The sequencing input was peripheral blood mononuclear cells. The receptor set was obtained from a human donor with common variable immunodeficiency.

Of note for this clone: Coverage ceases 3 residues before the CDR3 finishes, and the germline J gene fills in the end. The chain carries TRBV2 and TRBJ2-2, with TRBD2 matching 8 bases. Germline trimming cut 2 bases from V and 7 bases from J; bases unmatched to any gene: 6. Per germline, CDR1 SNHLY and CDR2 FYNNEI. CDR3 length: 15 amino acids. The CDR3 bases that were read are TGTGCCAGCAGTGAAAAGCGGGAGTCGGTCGGGGAG. It specifies CASSEKRESVGE. The CDR3 as a whole reads CASSEKRESVGELFF.

The table lists this clone with a few counts. A junction boundary mismatches the germline segment, possibly from a read error. The DNA ends 3 residues before the CDR3 does, and the rest of the CDR3 is filled in from the germline J gene. This rearrangement joins TRBV7-9 to TRBJ1-5, with 7 bases lining up with TRBD1. Germline V gives CDR1 SEHNR, CDR2 FQNEAQ (reference sequence). The CDR3 is made up of 14 amino acids. CDR3 amino acids: CSSSFDRADQPQHF. Partial CDR3 DNA: TGTTCCAGCAGCTTCGACAGGGCTGATCAGCCC.

This clone appeared many times. Sequencing ends 3 residues short of the CDR3 end; the germline J gene provides the rest. The chain joins TRBV20-1 to TRBJ2-3; perhaps D is TRBD1 or TRBD2 (6 bases each). The CDR3 contains 14 residues. Trimming removed 6 bases from V and 4 bases from J, with 17 bases in between. Germline assignment: CDR1 DFQATT and CDR2 SNEGSKA (reference sequence). The CDR3 DNA, read in part, is TGCAGTGCCGGAAACCCGGAGGGGGCAGATACG. Encoded protein: CSAGNPEGADT. The entire CDR3 protein is CSAGNPEGADTQYF.

This clone was recorded many times. Read data end 3 residues before the CDR3 end; the end is taken from the germline J gene. The genes are TRBV7-2 and TRBJ1-1; TRBD1 agrees at 7 bases. The CDR3 extends over 12 amino acids. CDR1 and CDR2 from the germline V gene are SGHTA and FQGNSA. The CDR3 sequence: CASSSGTEEAFF. The sequenced CDR3 bases are TGTGCCAGCAGCTCGGGGACAGAAGAA.

In its sample, this clone was seen a few times. The read terminates 3 residues ahead of where the CDR3 ends, so the germline J gene completes it. The chain joins TRBV7-3 to TRBJ2-1, with D possibly TRBD1 on 7 matching bases. Trimming removed 4 bases from V and 9 bases from J, with 19 bases in between. The CDR3 loop spans 15 amino acids. Germline V gene lookup returns CDR1 SGHTA and CDR2 FQGTGA. The DNA read from the CDR3 is TGTGCCAGCAGCTCAACTACCAGGGGGGCCGGTGAG. Its protein is CASSSTTRGAGE. The full CDR3 is CASSSTTRGAGEQFF.

On this clone: The read stops 3 residues short of the end of the CDR3; the missing end is completed from the germline J gene. The chain couples TRBV29-1 to TRBJ2-5, with D maybe TRBD1 (6 bases). V lost 6 bases, J lost 5 bases, and 25 bases lay in between. Germline V CDR1 and CDR2: SQVTM, ANQGSEA. The CDR3 is 16 amino acids. The CDR3 loop reads CSVEGDIEGVYETQYF. CDR3 bases read: TGCAGCGTCGAGGGGGACATCGAGGGGGTTTATGAGACC.

This clone was seen only a few times. The read terminates 3 residues ahead of where the CDR3 ends, so the germline J gene completes it. J is TRBJ2-5 and V is TRBV7-2; 8 bases line up with TRBD2. V shed 3 bases, J shed 5 bases, and the junction held 5 bases outside the gene matches. The germline V gene has CDR1 SGHTA and CDR2 FQGNSA. The CDR3 runs to 14 residues. Incomplete CDR3 DNA: TGTGCCAGCAGCTTGACTAGCGTAAGGGAGACC. It codes for CASSLTSVRET. The whole CDR3 protein is CASSLTSVRETQYF.

Concerning this clone: The CDR3 is cut off 3 residues early in the read; its end comes from the germline J gene. The chain recombines TRBV30 with TRBJ1-6, with D possibly TRBD1 on 6 matching bases. The germline V gene has CDR1 GTSNPN and CDR2 SVGIG (reference sequence). The CDR3 sequence is 15 residues long. The V end was cut by 5 bases, the J end by 7 bases, with 18 bases between. CDR3 region: CAWSVKGVMNSPLHF. The DNA read from the CDR3 is TGTGCCTGGTCAGTAAAGGGGGTGATGAATTCACCC.